The entry below describes one T cell receptor (beta chain). Assay: immunoSEQ multiplex PCR; the TCRdb copy retains only in-frame clones and omits some. The table has approximately 87,000 clones, roughly 93% seen once. The sample originates from a study of control samples from healthy donors and cancer patients. V gave up 4 bases and J gave up 4 bases, with 11 bases separating them. Germline V lookup: CDR1 MNHEY, CDR2 SVGAGI. The CDR3 length is 14 residues. Sequencing used PBMCs. The V and J genes are TRBV6-5 and TRBJ1-3; D is ambiguous. The sequence came from a woman in her 40s with lung cancer. CDR3 sequence (DNA): TGTGCCAGCAGTTGGTCTCTGGAAGGAAACACCATATATTTT. This translates into CASSWSLEGNTIYF.